These 3 T cell receptor beta chains came from one sample sequenced in a study of T cells in Graves' hyperthyroidism and ophthalmopathy. RNA transcripts gave rise to amplified TCR beta CDR3 regions. The HTBI set primed first-round TCR CDR3 RT-PCR. TCRdb redid the calling of the multiplex PCR reads with MiXCR, one entry per CDR3 protein. Of hundreds of thousands of distinct CDR3 sequences listed, about 14% are singletons. The sequenced material came from blood. The source of these receptors is a woman aged 50 to 60 with Graves' ophthalmopathy.

This clonotype was seen many times. The chain combines TRBV2 with TRBJ2-1, with 11 positions matching TRBD2. The trim removed 4 bases at V and 9 bases at J, leaving 2 bases unmatched. This CDR3 spans 13 amino acids. Germline CDR1 SNHLY, CDR2 FYNNEI. This CDR3 reads CASSALAGGEQFF. The CDR3, as DNA: TGTGCCAGCAGTGCGCTAGCGGGAGGTGAGCAGTTCTTC.

This clonotype showed up many times. The V and J genes are TRBV28 and TRBJ1-1; no clear D. Germline V lookup: CDR1 MDHEN, CDR2 SYDVKM. This CDR3 comprises 13 residues. V shed 0 bases and J shed 3 bases, with 5 bases lying between them. CDR3 in amino acids: CASSLWPDTEAFF. As DNA, the CDR3 is TGTGCCAGCAGTTTATGGCCAGACACTGAAGCTTTCTTT. Filled out from reference TRBV28 and TRBJ1-1, the complete variable domain reads DVKVTQSSRYLVKRTGEKVFLECVQDMDHENMFWYRQDPGLGLRLIYFSYDVKMKEKGDIPEGYSVSREKKERFSLILESASTNQTSMYLCASSLWPDTEAFFGQGTRLTVV.

Notes on this clonotype: A much larger clone lies one base from this, so it may be a read error. V is TRBV12-3 or TRBV12-4 and J is TRBJ1-3; D is undetermined. The CDR3 consists of 12 residues. DNA of the CDR3: TGTGCCAGCAGTTTATCTGAAAACACCATATATTTT. Encoded protein: CASSLSENTIYF.